One sample yielded the 16 T cell receptor beta chains listed below, sequenced in a study of cytomegalovirus exposure and HLA in healthy donors. This PCR relied on a set of 60 Vbeta primers and 13 Jbeta primers. Sequencing was performed with immunoSEQ multiplex PCR; in TCRdb, only in-frame clones are kept and a portion is missing. The data hold about 83,000 clones, with 70% to 75% observed a single time. The sequenced sample was PBMCs. The receptors originated from a man aged 55-75 years in good health and CMV-seronegative.

This clone has only a few counts. This chain connects TRBV7-2 to TRBJ2-6; D gene unclear. This CDR3 comprises 16 residues. V lost 2 bases to trimming and J lost 1 base, with 9 bases between them. The germline CDR1 and CDR2 sequences are SGHTA and FQGNSA. The CDR3 reads CASSLSGQSGANVLTF. The DNA of the CDR3 is TGTGCCAGCAGCTTAAGTGGTCAGTCTGGGGCCAACGTCCTGACTTTC.

This chain connects TRBV28 to TRBJ2-7; D perhaps matches TRBD2 (6 bases). CDR1 is MDHEN and CDR2 is SYDVKM in the germline V gene. The CDR3 length is 14 residues. Between the trimmed V and J ends, which lost 6 bases and 4 bases, there was a span of 16 bases. The CDR3 here is CASSRAGSIYEQYF. For the CDR3, the DNA is TGTGCCAGCAGCAGGGCGGGATCGATTTACGAGCAGTACTTC.

The V gene is TRBV9, the J gene TRBJ1-4, with no clear D. There are 13 residues in the CDR3. CDR1 is SGDLS, CDR2 YYNGEE, per germline. With 0 bases removed from V and 4 bases from J, the gap between germline ends came to 4 bases. In nucleotides, the CDR3 is TGTGCCAGCAGCGTAGGTAATAATGAAAAACTGTTTTTT. Translating it yields CASSVGNNEKLFF. The full variable domain, with the rest looked up from reference TRBV9 and TRBJ1-4, is DSGVTQTPKHLITATGQRVTLRCSPRSGDLSVYWYQQSLDQGLQFLIQYYNGEERAKGNILERFSAQQFPDLHSELNLSSLELGDSALYFCASSVGNNEKLFFGSGTQLSVL.

The chain has TRBV6-1 and TRBJ1-6, with 10 bases aligning to TRBD1. Trimming at V came to 4 bases and at J to 10 bases, leaving 10 bases not matched to a gene. The germline gives CDR1 MNHNS, CDR2 SASEGT. The CDR3 runs to 16 residues. CDR3 DNA sequence: TGTGCCAGCAGTGTCGGGACAGGGGCGTTTAAATCACCCCTCCACTTT. This encodes CASSVGTGAFKSPLHF.

This chain connects TRBV6-1 to TRBJ2-2; D is uncertain. This CDR3 comprises 18 residues. Trimming took off 0 bases at V and 0 bases at J, with 14 bases between the two ends. CDR1 MNHNS and CDR2 SASEGT come from the germline V gene. CDR3 amino acids: CASSEARLDYANTGELFF. CDR3 nucleotides: TGTGCCAGCAGTGAAGCGCGGCTAGATTACGCGAACACCGGGGAGCTGTTTTTT.

A word on this clone: This CDR3 is also generated by other DNA sequences in the sample. V gene TRBV19 combines with J gene TRBJ2-3, with 11 bases aligning to TRBD1. CDR3 length equals 15 residues. Germline V lookup: CDR1 LNHDA, CDR2 SQIVND (reference sequence). V trimming: 3 bases; J trimming: 4 bases; junction bases outside the gene matches: 3. CDR3 loop: CASSIRDRGADTQYF. The DNA for the CDR3 is TGTGCCAGTAGTATTAGGGACAGGGGGGCAGATACGCAGTATTTT.

This rearrangement joins TRBV21-1 to TRBJ2-1; the table's TRBD2 call for D was not verified on the DNA. TRBV21-1 is a recognized pseudogene. This CDR3 is built from 15 residues. This CDR3 reads CASSKAPPGTYEQFF. CDR3 coding DNA: TGTGCCAGCAGCAAAGCGCCTCCTGGGACTTATGAGCAGTTCTTC.

V gene TRBV18 combines with J gene TRBJ2-5, with 7 nucleotides matching TRBD1. Unmatched junction bases numbered 4, after V lost 3 bases and J lost 3 bases. The CDR3 covers 14 residues. Germline lookup yields CDR1 KGHSH and CDR2 LQKENI. The CDR3 region is CASSPKDREETQYF. The CDR3 coding sequence is TGTGCCAGCTCACCCAAAGACAGGGAAGAGACCCAGTACTTC.

The chain is built from TRBV27 and TRBJ2-7; D gene unclear. Germline assignment: CDR1 MNHEY and CDR2 SMNVEV (reference sequence). This CDR3 is 15 amino acids long. Trimming took 6 bases from V and 4 from J, leaving 19 bases between them. This CDR3 reads CASRIDGSIGYEQYF. In nucleotides, the CDR3 is TGTGCCAGCAGGATAGACGGGTCAATCGGGTACGAGCAGTACTTC.

The rearrangement joins TRBV9 to TRBJ2-3; 8 nucleotides line up with TRBD1. The CDR3 sequence is 16 residues long. Germline V gene sequence: CDR1 SGDLS, CDR2 YYNGEE. The ends lost 0 bases at V and 3 bases at J; junction bases unmatched: 6. The CDR3 DNA reads as TGTGCCAGCAGCGTAGGTCAGGGGGCGCAAACAGATACGCAGTATTTT. Residues: CASSVGQGAQTDTQYF.

The rearrangement links TRBV30 to TRBJ2-2, with 11 positions matching TRBD1. This CDR3 is 16 amino acids long. Looked up from germline, CDR1 is GTSNPN and CDR2 is SVGIG (reference sequence). Trimming at V came to 0 bases and at J to 6 bases, leaving 6 bases not matched to a gene. The CDR3 coding sequence is TGTGCCTGGAGTGTACGCTGGACAGGGGGCCCCGGGGAGCTGTTTTTT. Residues: CAWSVRWTGGPGELFF.

The chain recombines TRBV10-3 with TRBJ2-5; the D gene is possibly TRBD2 (6 bases). The germline CDR1 and CDR2 sequences are ENHRY and SYGVKD. The CDR3 totals 15 residues. The ends were cut back, 2 bases at V and 7 bases at J, with 17 bases in the middle. The CDR3 loop is CAISEQNKPGGTQYF. CDR3 bases: TGTGCCATCAGTGAGCAGAACAAACCCGGGGGGACCCAGTACTTC.

The DNA for the CDR3 is TGTGCCAGCAGTGAGGGGGACATGTGGAACACTGAAGCTTTCTTT. Protein sequence: CASSEGDMWNTEAFF. V and J are TRBV2 and TRBJ1-1; D is perhaps TRBD1 (6 bases). Germline CDR1 SNHLY, CDR2 FYNNEI. The V end was cut by 3 bases, the J end by 1 base, with 12 bases between. This CDR3 has 15 residues.

V and J are TRBV5-1 and TRBJ1-3, with D hard to call. The V gene's germline CDR1 is SGHRS and CDR2 YFSETQ. This CDR3 is built from 15 residues. Trimming cost V 1 base and J 0 bases, with 8 bases left between them. DNA for the CDR3: TGCGCCAGCAGCTTGACAGTGAGCTCTGGAAACACCATATATTTT. Its translation: CASSLTVSSGNTIYF. The variable domain in full, completed from reference TRBV5-1 and TRBJ1-3, reads KAGVTQTPRYLIKTRGQQVTLSCSPISGHRSVSWYQQTPGQGLQFLFEYFSETQRNKGNFPGRFSGRQFSNSRSEMNVSTLELGDSALYLCASSLTVSSGNTIYFGEGSWLTVV.

This clone was detected only once. The genes are TRBV13 and TRBJ2-7; tentatively, D is TRBD2 (5 bases). This CDR3 is 15 amino acids long. Germline CDR1 and CDR2: PRHDT and FYEKMQ (reference sequence). Deletions cut 1 base from V and 2 bases from J, with 12 bases between. CDR3: CASSLVADGTYEQYF. The DNA of the CDR3 is TGTGCCAGCAGCTTAGTCGCGGACGGGACCTACGAGCAGTACTTC.

The genes are TRBV30 and TRBJ1-3; D is uncertain. Trimming removed 4 bases at V and 1 base at J, with 14 bases between. CDR3 size: 15 residues. Germline V gives CDR1 GTSNPN, CDR2 SVGIG (reference sequence). The CDR3 coding sequence is TGTGCCTGGAAGGATTTCGGGGTGTCTGGAAACACCATATATTTT. Its protein product is CAWKDFGVSGNTIYF.